The 26 T cell receptor beta chains presented below share a single source sample, sequenced in a study of T cells in Graves' hyperthyroidism and ophthalmopathy. RNA transcripts provided the source from which TCR beta CDR3 regions were amplified. RT-PCR in the first round (using the HTBI primer set) targeted the TCR CDR3. TCRdb reprocessed the multiplex PCR reads with MiXCR, giving one entry per CDR3 protein. This sample has hundreds of thousands of distinct CDR3 sequences, with roughly 14% found just once. Source material: blood. Source of these receptors: a woman aged 18-35 years with Graves' hyperthyroidism.

This clonotype was detected ten times or more. J is TRBJ2-7 and V is TRBV7-9; 8 nucleotides match TRBD1. This CDR3 is 14 amino acids long. V lost 3 bases to trimming and J lost 2 bases; unmatched junction nucleotides: 3. Per the germline V gene, CDR1 is SEHNR and CDR2 is FQNEAQ (reference sequence). For the CDR3, the DNA is TGTGCCAGCAGCTTGGACAGGGCCACCTACGAGCAGTACTTC. Protein: CASSLDRATYEQYF.

In its sample, this clonotype was seen many times. This sequence joins TRBV29-1 and TRBJ2-1, with 10 bases lining up with TRBD2. Trimming took 4 bases from V and 6 from J; bases not matched to a gene: 12. CDR3 size: 16 residues. CDR1 SQVTM and CDR2 ANQGSEA come from the germline V gene. The CDR3 coding sequence is TGCAGCGTTGCGATGGTAGCGGGAGGTAAGGTCAATGAGCAGTTCTTC. Translated, it gives CSVAMVAGGKVNEQFF.

This clonotype was observed many times. The chain carries TRBV18 and TRBJ1-2, with D perhaps matching TRBD1 (6 bases). In germline, CDR1 is KGHSH, CDR2 LQKENI. Trimming took 3 bases from V and 2 from J, leaving 10 bases between them. The CDR3 length is 14 residues. As DNA, the CDR3 is TGTGCCAGCTCACCGGCACAGGGCAACTATGGCTACACCTTC. Translation gives CASSPAQGNYGYTF. The variable domain in full, with the rest retrieved from reference TRBV18 and TRBJ1-2, is NAGVMQNPRHLVRRRGQEARLRCSPMKGHSHVYWYRQLPEEGLKFMVYLQKENIIDESGMPKERFSAEFPKEGPSILRIQQVVRGDSAAYFCASSPAQGNYGYTFGSGTRLTVV.

This clonotype was seen many times. The chain carries TRBV30 and TRBJ2-3; D gene unclear. CDR3 length: 11 residues. The germline CDR1 and CDR2 sequences are GTSNPN and SVGIG (reference sequence). V was cut by 1 base and J by 6 bases, with 5 bases left in between. CDR3 coding DNA: TGTGCCTGGAGTGAGTTGGATACGCAGTATTTT. Translation gives CAWSELDTQYF.

This clonotype was found many times. This chain uses TRBV10-3 with TRBJ2-1, with no clear D. The CDR3 covers 17 residues. Germline CDR1 ENHRY, CDR2 SYGVKD. Trimming pared 11 bases from V and 0 bases from J, leaving 23 bases between. The CDR3 nucleotides read TGTGCCGCAACGGACCCCTTTTTAACGCGCTCCTACAATGAGCAGTTCTTC. Protein sequence: CAATDPFLTRSYNEQFF.

Ten or more counts support this clonotype. The chain couples TRBV10-3 to TRBJ1-1, with D tentatively TRBD1 (6 bases). V dropped 4 bases and J dropped 2 bases, with 11 bases sitting between them. The CDR3 loop spans 14 amino acids. Germline V gene lookup returns CDR1 ENHRY and CDR2 SYGVKD. The DNA for the CDR3 is TGTGCCATCAGTGTAGGGGGGGAAAACACTGAAGCTTTCTTT. Residues: CAISVGGENTEAFF.

In regard to this clonotype: A much bigger clone sits one base away, suggesting this may be a read error. The chain uses TRBV12-5 and TRBJ2-3, with a possible D match to TRBD2 (6 bases). The CDR3 sequence is 16 residues long. Germline CDR1 and CDR2: LGHNT and FRNRAP. The CDR3 DNA reads as TGTGCTAGTGGCAAGGACGGGGGATTTAGCACAGGTACGCAGTATTTT. Its protein is CASGKDGGFSTGTQYF.

This clonotype was counted many times. This rearrangement joins TRBV14 to TRBJ2-1, with TRBD1 as a possible D gene (6 bases). Germline CDR1 is SGHDN and CDR2 is FVKESK. The CDR3 has 15 residues. V lost 0 bases, J lost 4 bases, and 10 bases lay in between. The CDR3 here is CASSQDQGFYNEQFF. CDR3 coding DNA: TGTGCCAGCAGCCAAGATCAGGGGTTTTACAATGAGCAGTTCTTC.

The rearrangement joins TRBV9 to TRBJ1-2; 7 bases map to TRBD1. Trimming cost V 3 bases and J 7 bases; bases outside gene matches: 12. Looked up from germline, CDR1 is SGDLS and CDR2 is YYNGEE. CDR3 length equals 15 residues. The DNA for the CDR3 is TGTGCCAGCAGCGCGAACCGGGACAGTCTGGGTGGCTACACCTTC. Protein sequence: CASSANRDSLGGYTF.

The chain links TRBV6-1 to TRBJ2-3; TRBD2 matches 7 bases. Trimming took 8 bases from V and 1 from J; bases not matched to a gene: 3. Germline V gene sequence: CDR1 MNHNS, CDR2 SASEGT. This CDR3 has 13 amino acids. Written as DNA, the CDR3 is TGTGCCAGCTTAAGCGGGGGCACAGATACGCAGTATTTT. Amino acid sequence: CASLSGGTDTQYF.

This clonotype was observed many times. The CDR3 loop reads CASSLDSGVYEQYF. DNA for the CDR3: TGTGCCAGCAGCTTGGACAGTGGGGTCTACGAGCAGTACTTC. The chain employs TRBV7-2 and TRBJ2-7, with a weak D call TRBD1 (6 bases). Germline CDR1 reads SGHTA; CDR2 reads FQGNSA. V was pared by 3 bases and J by 3 bases, with 12 bases between. CDR3 length equals 14 residues.

This clonotype was counted at least ten times. J is TRBJ1-4 and V is TRBV29-1, with a possible D match to TRBD1 (5 bases). Trimming took 7 bases from V and 8 from J, leaving 17 bases between them. The length of the CDR3 is 13 residues. Germline loops: CDR1 SQVTM, CDR2 ANQGSEA. The CDR3: CSASTGTGEKLFF. The DNA of the CDR3 is TGCAGCGCCTCAACCGGGACTGGCGAAAAACTGTTTTTT.

At least ten counts were recorded for this clonotype. The rearrangement links TRBV12-3 or TRBV12-4 to TRBJ2-5; D is undetermined. The CDR3 extends over 12 amino acids. Trimming stripped 3 bases from V and 5 bases from J, with 7 bases between. The CDR3 nucleotides are TGTGCCAGCAGTTTCGCTGGGGAGACCCAGTACTTC. Its protein is CASSFAGETQYF.

This clonotype was detected many times. This chain joins TRBV3-1 and TRBJ2-3; TRBD1 matches at 11 bases. The junction had 4 bases not matched to a gene; V was cut back by 4 bases and J by 4 bases. Germline V lookup: CDR1 LGHDT, CDR2 YNNKEL (reference sequence). This CDR3 is 15 amino acids long. The DNA of the CDR3 is TGTGCCAGCAGCCTTCCGGGACAGGGGGCAGATACGCAGTATTTT. This codes for CASSLPGQGADTQYF.

The chain uses TRBV15 and TRBJ1-5; TRBD1 matches 9 bases. Unmatched junction bases numbered 5, after V lost 8 bases and J lost 6 bases. CDR3 length: 13 residues. The germline gives CDR1 LNHNV, CDR2 YYDKDF (reference sequence). The CDR3: CATQGQGSQPQHF. CDR3 sequence (DNA): TGTGCCACCCAGGGACAGGGAAGTCAGCCCCAGCATTTT.

This clonotype showed up many times. CDR3 in DNA: TGTGCCAGCAGTTTCGAGTCGAACACTGAAGCTTTCTTT. This translates into CASSFESNTEAFF. The chain combines TRBV6-5 with TRBJ1-1, with D hard to call. The CDR3 runs to 13 residues. Germline CDR1 and CDR2: MNHEY and SVGAGI. The V and J ends lost 4 bases and 1 base respectively, with 7 bases between them.

This clonotype was picked up a small number of times. The J gene is TRBJ1-5, the V gene TRBV19; no firm D call. Germline CDR1 is LNHDA and CDR2 is SQIVND (reference sequence). V was pared by 0 bases and J by 4 bases, with 4 bases between. This CDR3 region has 13 residues. CDR3 loop: CASSIEQNQPQHF. CDR3 coding DNA: TGTGCCAGTAGTATAGAACAGAATCAGCCCCAGCATTTT.

There are many counts of this clonotype. V is TRBV7-6 and J is TRBJ2-7, with D possibly being TRBD1 (5 bases). The V end lost 1 base, the J end lost 4 bases, and 14 bases lay between the germline ends. The CDR3 length is 15 residues. The germline gives CDR1 SGHVS, CDR2 FNYEAQ. Here the CDR3 DNA reads TGTGCCAGCAGCTTAGGGCAGGGTACAATGTACGAGCAGTACTTC. This encodes CASSLGQGTMYEQYF.

Many counts were recorded for this clonotype. V gene TRBV7-8 combines with J gene TRBJ2-5; 8 nucleotides align to TRBD1. Germline trimming cut 0 bases from V and 5 bases from J; bases unmatched to any gene: 14. Per germline, CDR1 SGHVS and CDR2 FQNEAQ. The CDR3 length is 18 residues. DNA of the CDR3: TGTGCCAGCAGCTTAGCGACAGGGGCACTGACTAGTTGGGAGACCCAGTACTTC. This sequence encodes CASSLATGALTSWETQYF. Drawing the rest from reference TRBV7-8 and TRBJ2-5, the complete variable domain is GAGVSQSPRYKVAKRGQDVALRCDPISGHVSLFWYQQALGQGPEFLTYFQNEAQLDKSGLPSDRFFAERPEGSVSTLKIQRTQQEDSAVYLCASSLATGALTSWETQYFGPGTRLLVL.

This chain links TRBV20-1 with TRBJ2-1; 10 nucleotides align to TRBD2. This CDR3 has 16 residues. V was clipped by 0 bases and J by 7 bases; unmatched bases: 9. Looked up from germline, CDR1 is DFQATT and CDR2 is SNEGSKA (reference sequence). The CDR3 DNA sequence: TGCAGTGCTAGAGATCAACTAGCGGGATTTAAGAATGAGCAGTTCTTC. Protein sequence: CSARDQLAGFKNEQFF.

Ten or more counts support this clonotype. This chain uses TRBV6-1 with TRBJ1-3; 8 positions match TRBD1. The CDR3 runs to 13 residues. From germline, CDR1 is MNHNS and CDR2 SASEGT. V gave up 11 bases and J gave up 0 bases; unmatched junction bases: 3. The CDR3 bases are TGTGCCTGTACAGGGGGCTCTGGAAACACCATATATTTT. This encodes CACTGGSGNTIYF.

This clonotype was seen many times. The chain employs TRBV30 and TRBJ2-3; TRBD1 matches 7 bases. J was trimmed by 0 bases and V by 3 bases; bases with no gene match: 6. The germline V gene encodes CDR1 GTSNPN and CDR2 SVGIG (reference sequence). The CDR3 runs to 15 residues. The CDR3 bases are TGTGCCTGGAGGAAGGGACAGACTAGCACAGATACGCAGTATTTT. Translation gives CAWRKGQTSTDTQYF.

This clonotype was found many times. V usage is TRBV2 and J usage is TRBJ2-2, with 7 bases lining up with TRBD2. V gave up 6 bases and J gave up 7 bases; unmatched junction bases: 11. Germline lookup yields CDR1 SNHLY and CDR2 FYNNEI. This CDR3 has 15 amino acids. For the CDR3, the DNA is TGTGCCAGCAGGGCAGCGGGACCTGAGAGCGGGGAGCTGTTTTTT. It translates to CASRAAGPESGELFF.

This clonotype came up many times. The chain carries TRBV15 and TRBJ1-5; 8 bases map to TRBD1. The CDR3 contains 17 residues. Germline lookup yields CDR1 LNHNV and CDR2 YYDKDF (reference sequence). Germline trimming cut 1 base from V and 1 base from J; bases unmatched to any gene: 6. CDR3 amino acids: CATSRVDRGWSNQPQHF. The CDR3 DNA reads as TGTGCCACCAGCAGAGTCGACAGGGGATGGAGCAATCAGCCCCAGCATTTT.

In this sample, this clonotype turned up many times. The DNA of the CDR3 is TGTGCCAGCAAAAGTGGCTTGGGTCAGGAGACCCAGTACTTC. It translates to CASKSGLGQETQYF. This chain connects TRBV2 to TRBJ2-5; D is unresolved. CDR3 length: 14 residues. V lost 7 bases to trimming and J lost 5 bases, with 17 bases between them. Germline V gene lookup returns CDR1 SNHLY and CDR2 FYNNEI.

The sample holds many counts of this clonotype. The chain recombines TRBV7-9 with TRBJ2-7; weak D call: TRBD2 (6 bases). Germline CDR1 reads SEHNR; CDR2 reads FQNEAQ (reference sequence). The CDR3 loop spans 13 amino acids. V lost 7 bases to trimming and J lost 2 bases, with 12 bases between them. CDR3 protein: CASTSEIPYEQYF. The CDR3, as DNA: TGTGCCAGCACTAGCGAGATCCCCTACGAGCAGTACTTC.